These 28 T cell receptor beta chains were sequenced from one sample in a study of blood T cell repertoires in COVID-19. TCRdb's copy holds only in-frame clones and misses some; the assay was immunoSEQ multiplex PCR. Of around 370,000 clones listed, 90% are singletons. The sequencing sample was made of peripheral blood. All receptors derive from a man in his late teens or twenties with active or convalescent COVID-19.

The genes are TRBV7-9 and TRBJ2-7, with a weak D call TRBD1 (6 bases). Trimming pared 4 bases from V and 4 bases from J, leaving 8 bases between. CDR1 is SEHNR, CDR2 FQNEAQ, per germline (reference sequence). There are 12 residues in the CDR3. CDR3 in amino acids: CASSSQGYEQYF. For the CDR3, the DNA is TGTGCCAGCAGCTCACAGGGTTACGAGCAGTACTTC. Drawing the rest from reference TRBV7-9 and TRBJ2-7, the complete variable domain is DTGVSQNPRHKITKRGQNVTFRCDPISEHNRLYWYRQTLGQGPEFLTYFQNEAQLEKSRLLSDRFSAERPKGSFSTLEIQRTEQGDSAMYLCASSSQGYEQYFGPGTRLTVT.

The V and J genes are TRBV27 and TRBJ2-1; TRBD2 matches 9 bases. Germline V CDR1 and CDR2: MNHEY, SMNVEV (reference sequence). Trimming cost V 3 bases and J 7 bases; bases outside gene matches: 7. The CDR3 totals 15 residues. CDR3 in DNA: TGTGCCAGCAGTTTTATTGAGCGGGGGGTTAATGAGCAGTTCTTC. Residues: CASSFIERGVNEQFF.

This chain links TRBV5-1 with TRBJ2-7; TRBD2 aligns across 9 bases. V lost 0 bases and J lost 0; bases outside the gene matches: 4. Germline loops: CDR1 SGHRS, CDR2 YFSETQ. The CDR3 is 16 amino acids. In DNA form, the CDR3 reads TGCGCCAGCAGCTTGGCCAGCGGGAGGAGCTCCTACGAGCAGTACTTC. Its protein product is CASSLASGRSSYEQYF. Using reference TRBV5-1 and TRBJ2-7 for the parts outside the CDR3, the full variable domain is KAGVTQTPRYLIKTRGQQVTLSCSPISGHRSVSWYQQTPGQGLQFLFEYFSETQRNKGNFPGRFSGRQFSNSRSEMNVSTLELGDSALYLCASSLASGRSSYEQYFGPGTRLTVT.

This chain's CDR3 is CASSKQKQGGTQYF. In DNA, the CDR3 is TGTGCCAGCAGTAAACAAAAACAAGGAGGTACGCAGTATTTT. The chain uses TRBV6-5 and TRBJ2-3, with D maybe TRBD2 (5 bases). Germline lookup yields CDR1 MNHEY and CDR2 SVGAGI. The V and J ends lost 5 bases and 8 bases respectively, with 17 bases between them. This CDR3 is 14 amino acids long.

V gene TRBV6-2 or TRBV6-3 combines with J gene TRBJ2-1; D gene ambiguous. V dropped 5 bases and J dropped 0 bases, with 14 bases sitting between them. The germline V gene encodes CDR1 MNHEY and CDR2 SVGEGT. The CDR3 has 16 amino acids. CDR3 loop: CASSTRLLNSYNEQFF. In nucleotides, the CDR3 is TGTGCCAGCAGTACCCGACTTCTAAACTCCTACAATGAGCAGTTCTTC.

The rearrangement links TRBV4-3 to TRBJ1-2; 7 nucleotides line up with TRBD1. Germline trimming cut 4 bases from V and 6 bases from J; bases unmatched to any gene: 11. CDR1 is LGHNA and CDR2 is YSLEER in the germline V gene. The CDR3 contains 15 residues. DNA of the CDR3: TGCGCCAGCAGCCTCAGATCCGGGACAGCCGATGGCTACACCTTC. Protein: CASSLRSGTADGYTF.

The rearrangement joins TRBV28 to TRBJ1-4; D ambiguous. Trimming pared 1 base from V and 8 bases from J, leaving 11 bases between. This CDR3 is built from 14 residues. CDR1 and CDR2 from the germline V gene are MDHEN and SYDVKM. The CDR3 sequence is CASSLSIREEKLFF. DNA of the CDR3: TGTGCCAGCAGTTTATCCATCCGGGAGGAAAAACTGTTTTTT.

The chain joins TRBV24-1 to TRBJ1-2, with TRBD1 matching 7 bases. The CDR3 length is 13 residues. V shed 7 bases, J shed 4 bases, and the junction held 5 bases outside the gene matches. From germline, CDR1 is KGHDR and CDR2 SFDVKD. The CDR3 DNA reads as TGTGCCACCAGCCAACAGGGGATCTATGGCTACACCTTC. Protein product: CATSQQGIYGYTF.

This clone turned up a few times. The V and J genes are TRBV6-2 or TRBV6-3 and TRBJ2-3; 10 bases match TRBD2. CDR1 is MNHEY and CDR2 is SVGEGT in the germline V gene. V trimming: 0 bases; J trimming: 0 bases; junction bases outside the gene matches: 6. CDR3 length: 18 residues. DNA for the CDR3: TGTGCCAGCAGTTACTCGATTGAACTAGCGGGGAGCACAGATACGCAGTATTTT. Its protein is CASSYSIELAGSTDTQYF.

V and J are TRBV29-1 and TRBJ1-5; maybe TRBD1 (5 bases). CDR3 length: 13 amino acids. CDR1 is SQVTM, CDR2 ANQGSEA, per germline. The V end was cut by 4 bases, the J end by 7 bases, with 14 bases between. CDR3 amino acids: CSVASGGWQPQHF. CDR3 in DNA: TGCAGCGTTGCCAGCGGGGGGTGGCAGCCCCAGCATTTT.

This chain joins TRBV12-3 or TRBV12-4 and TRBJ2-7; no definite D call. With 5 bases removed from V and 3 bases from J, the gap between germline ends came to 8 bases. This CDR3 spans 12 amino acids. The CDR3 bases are TGTGCCAGCAGTCCCGTAGTCTACGAGCAGTACTTC. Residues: CASSPVVYEQYF.

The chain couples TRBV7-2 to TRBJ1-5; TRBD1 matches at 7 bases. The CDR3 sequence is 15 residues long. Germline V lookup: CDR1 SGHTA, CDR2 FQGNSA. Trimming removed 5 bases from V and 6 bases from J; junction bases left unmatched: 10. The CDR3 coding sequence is TGTGCCAGCAGCCGCCCCCGACAGGGTGGTCAGCCCCAGCATTTT. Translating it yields CASSRPRQGGQPQHF.

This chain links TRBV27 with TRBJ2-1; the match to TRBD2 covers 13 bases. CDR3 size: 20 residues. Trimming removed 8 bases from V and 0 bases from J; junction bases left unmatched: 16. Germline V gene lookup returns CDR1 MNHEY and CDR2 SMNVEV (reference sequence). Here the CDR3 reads CASRGLAGAPSSFSYNEQFF. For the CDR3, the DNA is TGTGCCAGCCGTGGACTAGCGGGGGCCCCTTCATCGTTCTCCTACAATGAGCAGTTCTTC.

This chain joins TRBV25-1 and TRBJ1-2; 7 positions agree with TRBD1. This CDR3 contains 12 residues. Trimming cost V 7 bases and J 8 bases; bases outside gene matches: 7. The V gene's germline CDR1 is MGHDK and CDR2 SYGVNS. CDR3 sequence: CASKNRGYGYTF. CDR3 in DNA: TGTGCCAGCAAGAACAGGGGTTACGGCTACACCTTC.

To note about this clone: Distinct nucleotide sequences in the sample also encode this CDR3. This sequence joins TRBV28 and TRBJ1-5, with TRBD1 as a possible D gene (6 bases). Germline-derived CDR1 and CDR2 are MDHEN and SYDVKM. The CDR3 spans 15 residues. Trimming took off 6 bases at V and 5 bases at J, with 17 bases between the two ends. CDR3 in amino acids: CASSKQGGFDQPQHF. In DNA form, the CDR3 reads TGTGCCAGCAGCAAACAGGGAGGGTTTGATCAGCCCCAGCATTTT. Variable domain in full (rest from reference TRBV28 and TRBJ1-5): DVKVTQSSRYLVKRTGEKVFLECVQDMDHENMFWYRQDPGLGLRLIYFSYDVKMKEKGDIPEGYSVSREKKERFSLILESASTNQTSMYLCASSKQGGFDQPQHFGDGTRLSIL.

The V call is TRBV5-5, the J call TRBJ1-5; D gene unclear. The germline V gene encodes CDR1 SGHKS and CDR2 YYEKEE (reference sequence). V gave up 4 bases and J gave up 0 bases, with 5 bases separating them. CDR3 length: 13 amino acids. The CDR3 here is CASSLYSNQPQHF. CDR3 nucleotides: TGTGCCAGCAGCCTCTATAGCAATCAGCCCCAGCATTTT.

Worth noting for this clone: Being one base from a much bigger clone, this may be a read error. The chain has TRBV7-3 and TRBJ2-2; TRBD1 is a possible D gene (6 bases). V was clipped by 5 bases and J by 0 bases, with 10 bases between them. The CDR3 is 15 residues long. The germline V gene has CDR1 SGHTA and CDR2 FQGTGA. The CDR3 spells CASSQTGPNTGELFF. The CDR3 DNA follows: TGTGCCAGCAGCCAGACAGGCCCGAACACCGGGGAGCTGTTTTTT.

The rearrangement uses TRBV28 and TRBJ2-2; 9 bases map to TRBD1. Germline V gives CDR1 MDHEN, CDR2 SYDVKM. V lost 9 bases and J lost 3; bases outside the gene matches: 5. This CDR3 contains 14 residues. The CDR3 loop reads CASCRTGDTGELFF. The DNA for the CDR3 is TGTGCCAGTTGCCGGACAGGGGACACCGGGGAGCTGTTTTTT. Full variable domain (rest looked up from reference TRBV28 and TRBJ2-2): DVKVTQSSRYLVKRTGEKVFLECVQDMDHENMFWYRQDPGLGLRLIYFSYDVKMKEKGDIPEGYSVSREKKERFSLILESASTNQTSMYLCASCRTGDTGELFFGEGSRLTVL.

The CDR3 sequence is CASSRMTGEDQPQHF. The CDR3 DNA is TGCGCCAGCAGCCGTATGACAGGGGAAGATCAGCCCCAGCATTTT. V and J are TRBV5-1 and TRBJ1-5; 8 nucleotides agree with TRBD1. Germline lookup yields CDR1 SGHRS and CDR2 YFSETQ. The CDR3 is 15 amino acids. Trimming took 4 bases from V and 5 from J; bases not matched to a gene: 8. The full variable domain, its missing parts supplied by reference TRBV5-1 and TRBJ1-5, is KAGVTQTPRYLIKTRGQQVTLSCSPISGHRSVSWYQQTPGQGLQFLFEYFSETQRNKGNFPGRFSGRQFSNSRSEMNVSTLELGDSALYLCASSRMTGEDQPQHFGDGTRLSIL.

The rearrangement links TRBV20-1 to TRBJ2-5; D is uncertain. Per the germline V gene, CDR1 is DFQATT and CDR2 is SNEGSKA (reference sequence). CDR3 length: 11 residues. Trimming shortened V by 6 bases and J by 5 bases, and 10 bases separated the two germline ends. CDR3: CSATPRETQYF. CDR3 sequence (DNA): TGCAGTGCCACCCCCCGGGAGACCCAGTACTTC.

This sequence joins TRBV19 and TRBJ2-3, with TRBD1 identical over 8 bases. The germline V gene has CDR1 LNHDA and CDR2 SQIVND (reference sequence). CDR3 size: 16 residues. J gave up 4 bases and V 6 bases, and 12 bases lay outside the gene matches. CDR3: CASRRISGGGPDTQYF. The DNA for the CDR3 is TGTGCCAGTAGACGTATCTCAGGGGGCGGCCCAGATACGCAGTATTTT.

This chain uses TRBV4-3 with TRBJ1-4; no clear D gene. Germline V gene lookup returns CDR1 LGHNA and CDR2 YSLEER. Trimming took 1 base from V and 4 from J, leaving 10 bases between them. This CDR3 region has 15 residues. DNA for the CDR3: TGCGCCAGCAGCCAAGCCGGGGAATATAATGAAAAACTGTTTTTT. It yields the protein CASSQAGEYNEKLFF.

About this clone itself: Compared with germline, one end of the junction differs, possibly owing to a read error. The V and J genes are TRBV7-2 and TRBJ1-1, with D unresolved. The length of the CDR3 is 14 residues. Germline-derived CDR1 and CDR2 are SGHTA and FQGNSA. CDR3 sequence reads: CASSLGRAGTEAFF. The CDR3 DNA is TGTGCCAGCAGTTTAGGGAGGGCCGGCACTGAAGCTTTCTTT.

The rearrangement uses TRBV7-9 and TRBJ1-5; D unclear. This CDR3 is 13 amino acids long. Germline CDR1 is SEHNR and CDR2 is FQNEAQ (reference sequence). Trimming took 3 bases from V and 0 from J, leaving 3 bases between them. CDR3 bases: TGTGCCAGCAGCTTTAATAGCAATCAGCCCCAGCATTTT. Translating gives CASSFNSNQPQHF.

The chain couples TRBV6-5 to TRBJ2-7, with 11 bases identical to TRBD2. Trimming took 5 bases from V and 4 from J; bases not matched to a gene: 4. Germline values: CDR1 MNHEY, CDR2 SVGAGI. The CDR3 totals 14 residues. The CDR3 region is CASSRSSGGYEQYF. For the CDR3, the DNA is TGTGCCAGCAGTCGTTCTAGCGGGGGGTACGAGCAGTACTTC.

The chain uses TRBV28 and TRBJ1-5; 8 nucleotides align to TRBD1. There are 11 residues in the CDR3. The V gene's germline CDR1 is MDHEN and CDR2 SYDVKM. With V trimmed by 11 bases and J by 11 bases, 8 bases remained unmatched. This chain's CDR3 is CAGQGPSAQHF. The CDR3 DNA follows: TGTGCCGGACAGGGACCTTCAGCCCAGCATTTT.

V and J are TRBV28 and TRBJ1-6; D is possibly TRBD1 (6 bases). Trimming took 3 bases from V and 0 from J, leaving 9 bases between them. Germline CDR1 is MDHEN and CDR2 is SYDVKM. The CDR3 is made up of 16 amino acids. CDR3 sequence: CASSLTGNSYNSPLHF. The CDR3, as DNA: TGTGCCAGCAGTTTGACAGGAAACTCCTATAATTCACCCCTCCACTTT.

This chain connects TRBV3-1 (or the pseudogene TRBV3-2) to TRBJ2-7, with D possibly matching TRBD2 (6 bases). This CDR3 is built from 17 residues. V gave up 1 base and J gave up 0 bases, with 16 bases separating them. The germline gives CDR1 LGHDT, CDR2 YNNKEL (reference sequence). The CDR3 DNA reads TGTGCCAGCAGCCAAGGACCCCTAGCGCTCAACTCCTACGAGCAGTACTTC. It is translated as CASSQGPLALNSYEQYF.